This T cell receptor beta chain comes out of a study of T-cell reconstitution after alpha-beta-depleted transplantation in children (TCRdb year 2016). Turning to the overall study: T-cell immune reconstitution after TCRalphabeta/CD19-depleted allogeneic hematopoietic cell transplantation in children was quantitatively tracked in the study by means of TCR repertoire profiling.

Libraries were constructed by PCR. Reads for this sample came from an Illumina HiSeq 2500. Molecular barcoding was employed in the preparation of TCR libraries, with unique molecular identifiers being used to normalize TCRbeta repertoire quantification. TCRdb trimmed public reads at Q25 via fastp, called clones via MiXCR and kept in-frame beta chains. CDR3 protein sequences are deduplicated, and each keeps its most common genes and DNA. The table for this sample lists around 370,000 distinct CDR3 sequences; 10% of them were counted only once. Of the sample, 2.4% falls within the top ten clones. CDR1 and CDR2, looked up from the germline V gene, are MDHEN and SYDVKM. Relative to germline, V is missing 11 bases and J is missing 4 bases, with 16 bases of the junction outside any gene match. The CDR3 measures 15 amino acids from cysteine to phenylalanine. Here the CDR3 DNA is all that survives: 45 bases in frame from base 1.

A remark on this clonotype: Its recognized antigen is unknown. This may be a read error: a much more frequent sequence differs by one nucleotide.

Sequencing used PBMCs from the stem cell graft donor, obtained from the stem cell graft. The chain is made from TRBV28 and TRBJ1-2; 7 nucleotides in the junction match TRBD1. This TCR came from a human donor who donated a stem cell graft to a child with acute lymphoblastic leukemia. Here is the DNA: TGTGCCGGCATTTCGGGACAGTTTTCTTCCTATGGCTACACCTTC. Its protein product is CAGISGQFSSYGYTF.